This T cell receptor (beta chain) comes out of a study of early T cells in non-severe SARS-CoV-2 infection. Study-level points and caveats: VDJdb matching, biased toward anti-spike CD8 responses, missed private and CD4 specificities.

Individually, cDNA molecules had unique molecular identifiers attached to them. TCRdb re-analysed the 5' RACE reads in MiXCR, keeping a single row per CDR3 protein. The table shows under 65,000 distinct CDR3 sequences, with 13% occurring only once. The CDR3 is 14 amino acids. The germline CDR1 and CDR2 sequences are LNHDA and SQIVND (reference sequence). Trimming removed 3 bases at V and 0 bases at J, with 9 bases between. This clonotype was counted between two and nine times. Its antigen is unknown. This clonotype originated in an adult who was a healthcare worker with PCR-confirmed SARS-CoV-2 infection or an uninfected control (not recorded which). The genes are TRBV19 and TRBJ2-7; D uncertain. This sample comprised whole blood, obtained at baseline. The DNA for the CDR3 is TGTGCCAGTAGTATTGGGCCGGACTCCTACGAGCAGTACTTC. Translation gives CASSIGPDSYEQYF.